This T cell receptor (beta chain) was documented in a study of blood T cell repertoires in COVID-19. Study in general: Both acute and convalescent COVID-19 samples were obtained from the United States, Italy and Spain.

Here immunoSEQ multiplex PCR was the method, and the copy in TCRdb shows in-frame clones only, minus some. The data contain approximately 150,000 clones, 80% to 90% of them singletons. This clone was observed a handful of times. The V gene end was trimmed by 5 bases and the J gene end by 5 bases; junction bases not matched to a gene: 14. Germline-derived CDR1 and CDR2 are SEHNR and FQNEAQ (reference sequence). The CDR3 runs 18 residues. Sequenced: peripheral blood. The receptor comes from an older woman who had recovered from COVID-19. The J gene is TRBJ2-3, the V gene TRBV7-9; 12 positions agree with TRBD2. Written as DNA, the CDR3 is TGTGCCAGCAGCCCGAAGAAGCTAGCGGGGGGGAAGGTAGATACGCAGTATTTT. The encoded protein is CASSPKKLAGGKVDTQYF.